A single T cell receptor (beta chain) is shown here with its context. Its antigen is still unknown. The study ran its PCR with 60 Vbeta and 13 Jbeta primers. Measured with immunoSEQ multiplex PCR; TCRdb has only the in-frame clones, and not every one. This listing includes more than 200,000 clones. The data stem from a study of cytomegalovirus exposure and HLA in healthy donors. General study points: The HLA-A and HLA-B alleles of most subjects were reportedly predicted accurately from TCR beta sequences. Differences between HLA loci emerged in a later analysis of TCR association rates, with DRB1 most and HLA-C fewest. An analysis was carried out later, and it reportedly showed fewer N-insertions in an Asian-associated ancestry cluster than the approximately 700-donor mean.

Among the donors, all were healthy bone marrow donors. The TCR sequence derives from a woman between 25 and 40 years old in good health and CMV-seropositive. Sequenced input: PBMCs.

The CDR3 region is CASSREGLGNSPLHF. The CDR3 DNA reads TGTGCCAGCAGTCGGGAGGGGTTGGGCAATTCACCCCTCCACTTT. The chain carries TRBV6-1 and TRBJ1-6, with D perhaps matching TRBD1 (5 bases). The germline gives CDR1 MNHNS, CDR2 SASEGT. The CDR3 covers 15 residues. With 5 bases removed from V and 7 bases from J, the gap between germline ends came to 15 bases.